This T cell receptor (beta chain) was captured by sequencing in a study of early stage breast cancer tumors. Study results and limitations: Tumors had approximately 2.5-fold higher T cell density than normal breast.

A few counts support this clone. Its antigen is unidentified. Only in-frame clones appear in the TCRdb table, and some are missing; sequencing was by immunoSEQ multiplex PCR. The sample comprises 11,000 to 15,000 clones, roughly 80% of which are singletons, and roughly 5% rests with the top ten. Trimming removed 2 bases from V and 0 bases from J; junction bases left unmatched: 6. There are 18 residues in the CDR3. The germline V gene has CDR1 SGHTA and CDR2 FQGNSA. The clonotype originates from a person aged 25 to 39 with breast cancer. This chain joins TRBV7-2 and TRBJ2-1; 11 bases are shared with TRBD2. Sequenced input: normal breast tissue next to the tumor. CDR3 DNA sequence: TGTGCCAGCAGCTTAATGGTCGGACTAGCGGGCTCCTACAATGAGCAGTTCTTC. This codes for CASSLMVGLAGSYNEQFF. The variable domain in full, completed from reference TRBV7-2 and TRBJ2-1, reads GAGVSQSPSNKVTEKGKDVELRCDPISGHTALYWYRQSLGQGLEFLIYFQGNSAPDKSGLPSDRFSAERTGGSVSTLTIQRTQQEDSAVYLCASSLMVGLAGSYNEQFFGPGTRLTVL.